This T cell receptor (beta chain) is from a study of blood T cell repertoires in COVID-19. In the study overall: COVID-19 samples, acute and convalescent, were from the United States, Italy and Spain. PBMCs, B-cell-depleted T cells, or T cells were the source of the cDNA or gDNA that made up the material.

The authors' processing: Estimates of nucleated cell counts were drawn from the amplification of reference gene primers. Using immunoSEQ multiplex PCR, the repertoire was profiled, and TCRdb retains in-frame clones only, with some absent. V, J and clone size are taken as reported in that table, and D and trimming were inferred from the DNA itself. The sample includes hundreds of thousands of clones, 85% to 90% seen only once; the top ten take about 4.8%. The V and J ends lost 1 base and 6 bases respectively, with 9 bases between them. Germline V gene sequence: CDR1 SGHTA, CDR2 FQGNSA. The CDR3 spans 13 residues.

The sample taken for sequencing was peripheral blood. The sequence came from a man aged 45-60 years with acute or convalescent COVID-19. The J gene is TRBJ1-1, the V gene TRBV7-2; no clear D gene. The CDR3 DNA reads TGTGCCAGCAGCTTAGATGGGCAAGCTGAAGCTTTCTTT. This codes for CASSLDGQAEAFF.